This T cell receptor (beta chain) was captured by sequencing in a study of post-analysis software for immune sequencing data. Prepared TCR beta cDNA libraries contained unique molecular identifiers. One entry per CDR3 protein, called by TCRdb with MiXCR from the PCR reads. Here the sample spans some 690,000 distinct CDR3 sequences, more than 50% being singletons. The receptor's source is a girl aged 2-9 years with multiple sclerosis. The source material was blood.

The CDR3 loop is CASSFPSPEAFF. The CDR3 DNA is TGCGCCAGCAGTTTCCCGAGTCCCGAAGCTTTCTTT. This chain links TRBV5-1 with TRBJ1-1; no firm D call. The CDR3 spans 12 residues. V shed 5 bases and J shed 8 bases, with 13 bases lying between them. Looked up from germline, CDR1 is SGHRS and CDR2 is YFSETQ. Supplemented by reference TRBV5-1 and TRBJ1-1, the full variable domain reads KAGVTQTPRYLIKTRGQQVTLSCSPISGHRSVSWYQQTPGQGLQFLFEYFSETQRNKGNFPGRFSGRQFSNSRSEMNVSTLELGDSALYLCASSFPSPEAFFGQGTRLTVV.